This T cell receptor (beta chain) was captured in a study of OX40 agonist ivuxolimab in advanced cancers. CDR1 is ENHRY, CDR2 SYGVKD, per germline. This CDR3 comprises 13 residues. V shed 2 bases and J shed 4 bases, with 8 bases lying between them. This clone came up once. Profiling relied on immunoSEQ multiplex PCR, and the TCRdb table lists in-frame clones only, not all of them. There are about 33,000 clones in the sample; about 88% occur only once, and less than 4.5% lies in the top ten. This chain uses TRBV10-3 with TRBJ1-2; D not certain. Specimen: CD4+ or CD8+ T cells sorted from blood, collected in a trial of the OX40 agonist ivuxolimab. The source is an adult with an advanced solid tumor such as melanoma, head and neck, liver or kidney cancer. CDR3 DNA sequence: TGTGCCATCAGTGAGCAGGCGGTCTATGGCTACACCTTC. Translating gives CAISEQAVYGYTF.